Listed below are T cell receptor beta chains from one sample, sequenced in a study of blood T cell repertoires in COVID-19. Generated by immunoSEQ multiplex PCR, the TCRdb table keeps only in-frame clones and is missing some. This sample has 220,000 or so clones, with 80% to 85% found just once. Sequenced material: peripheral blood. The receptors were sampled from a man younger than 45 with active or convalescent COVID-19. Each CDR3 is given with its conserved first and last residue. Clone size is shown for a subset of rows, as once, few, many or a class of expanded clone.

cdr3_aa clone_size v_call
CASSIAGQGADGYTF - TRBV19
CAIGAGLNTEAFF - TRBV10-3
CASREAGANNSPLHF - TRBV2
CASSTSRGSTEAFF once TRBV3-1/TRBV3-2
CAKPRGAHYEQYF - TRBV3-1/TRBV3-2
CASSQATSSVTEQYF - TRBV4-3
CASSLRVYEQYF - TRBV7-4
CASSFAGQGRGYTF once TRBV5-1
CASSTRSVRNTEAFF - TRBV19
CASSNPGLAKFF - TRBV11-2
CASSPDSTSPLHF - TRBV7-2
CASSPTGTDTEAFF once TRBV27
CATSTWRGGYEQYF - TRBV15
CASSRGTGQSSGNTIYF once TRBV5-1
CASSSDRGLSQPQHF - TRBV6-2/TRBV6-3
CASSQGERDNEQFF once TRBV4-3
CASSPGLPSPRGLFF - TRBV6-5